This TCR beta chain was sequenced for a study of T-cell memory formation after mild COVID-19. This clonotype has only a few counts. Constant-segment primers and 5'RACE yielded cDNA libraries for TCR alpha and TCR beta, each carrying sample barcodes and UMIs. TCRdb ran MiXCR on the 5' RACE reads and lists one entry per CDR3 protein. The table has more than 75,000 distinct CDR3 sequences, around 14% seen once. The clonotype originates from an adult woman who had mild COVID-19 (a few samples of this study predate the infection). Cell type and time point are not known. Sequencing was done on a sample of PBMCs or a T cell subset sorted from them (not recorded which).

CDR3 residues: CASSQGNRAATYEQYF. The CDR3 DNA is TGCGCCAGCAGCCAAGGGAACAGGGCAGCTACCTACGAGCAGTACTTC. J is TRBJ2-7 and V is TRBV4-3; weak D call: TRBD1 (6 bases). Germline CDR1 is LGHNA and CDR2 is YSLEER. The CDR3 is 16 amino acids. The V end lost 1 base, the J end lost 2 bases, and 15 bases lay between the germline ends.